This T cell receptor beta chain appears in the sequencing data of a study of OX40 agonist ivuxolimab in advanced cancers. Study information: Three patients showed partial responses: one hepatocellular carcinoma and two cutaneous melanoma cases.

Findings and limits, study-wide: Relative to CD4+ cells, CD8+ T cells on average had more expanded clones.

Generated by immunoSEQ multiplex PCR, the TCRdb table keeps only in-frame clones and is missing some. The table shows 71,000 or so clones, with roughly nine tenths occurring only once. Sampled blood was obtained at baseline, cycle 4 day 1, and cycle 7 day 1. V lost 4 bases and J 2 bases, leaving 13 bases between the germline ends. Germline V CDR1 and CDR2: SNHLY, FYNNEI. There are 15 residues in the CDR3. About this clone: The antigen remains undetermined.

This specimen consisted of CD4+ or CD8+ T cells sorted from blood, obtained in a trial of the OX40 agonist ivuxolimab. V usage is TRBV2 and J usage is TRBJ2-3; D possibly corresponds to TRBD2 (6 bases). The TCR comes from an adult with an advanced solid tumor such as melanoma, head and neck, liver or kidney cancer. The CDR3 DNA reads as TGTGCCAGCAGTGTATCCCTAGCGAACACAGATACGCAGTATTTT. Protein: CASSVSLANTDTQYF.